The clone carrying this T cell receptor (beta chain) has at least ten counts. The data stem from a study of early T cells in non-severe SARS-CoV-2 infection. TCRdb processed the 5' RACE reads anew with MiXCR; each CDR3 protein has one entry. The data contain some 40,000 distinct CDR3 sequences, 3.5% to 5% of them singletons. V was pared by 8 bases and J by 3 bases, with 16 bases of the junction left unmatched. The CDR3 covers 16 residues. Sequenced sample: whole blood. The TCR comes from an adult who was a healthcare worker with PCR-confirmed SARS-CoV-2 infection or an uninfected control (not recorded which). This chain uses TRBV12-3 or TRBV12-4 with TRBJ2-7; 7 positions agree with TRBD1. CDR3 in DNA: TGTGCCAGCCGAGGGGATTTCCTGGGACAGCTCTACGAGCAGTACTTC. Amino acids: CASRGDFLGQLYEQYF.